One and the same sample provided the 14 T cell receptor beta chains below, sequenced in a study of T cells in Graves' hyperthyroidism and ophthalmopathy. The investigators amplified TCR beta CDR3 regions from RNA transcripts. Using the HTBI primer set, a first-round RT-PCR was run on the TCR CDR3. Via MiXCR, TCRdb re-called the multiplex PCR reads, giving one row per CDR3 protein. The profile shows around 480,000 distinct CDR3 sequences, over 13% of them singletons. What was sequenced was blood. The receptors were gathered from a woman aged 18-29 years with Graves' hyperthyroidism.

This clonotype was counted ten times or more. The chain employs TRBV12-5 and TRBJ2-1; no firm D call. The germline CDR1 and CDR2 sequences are LGHNT and FRNRAP. V lost 3 bases, J lost 9 bases, and 9 bases lay in between. The CDR3 loop spans 12 amino acids. CDR3 in DNA: TGTGCTAGTGGTTTCGAAGTAGGTGAGCAGTTCTTC. Amino acid sequence: CASGFEVGEQFF.

The rearrangement uses TRBV9 and TRBJ2-3; 10 bases map to TRBD2. With 0 bases clipped from V and 0 bases from J, the junction kept 7 bases outside the gene matches. The CDR3 is made up of 18 amino acids. Germline V gene lookup returns CDR1 SGDLS and CDR2 YYNGEE. CDR3 in amino acids: CASSVGQAGGLSTDTQYF. CDR3 sequence (DNA): TGTGCCAGCAGCGTAGGTCAAGCGGGAGGGTTGAGCACAGATACGCAGTATTTT.

This chain links TRBV5-1 with TRBJ1-6, with D perhaps TRBD1 (5 bases). The germline V gene encodes CDR1 SGHRS and CDR2 YFSETQ. The V end was cut by 4 bases, the J end by 0 bases, with 14 bases between. The CDR3 spans 17 residues. In DNA, the CDR3 is TGCGCCAGCAGCGAAGACAGCCGGAGCTCCTATAATTCACCCCTCCACTTT. This encodes CASSEDSRSSYNSPLHF.

The table lists this clonotype with many counts. The gene calls are TRBV12-3 or TRBV12-4 and TRBJ2-7, with TRBD1 matching 10 bases. V trimming: 8 bases; J trimming: 7 bases; junction bases outside the gene matches: 8. This CDR3 comprises 13 residues. In DNA, the CDR3 is TGTGCCAGCGGTGTGGACAGGGGGAGAGAGCAGTACTTC. This encodes CASGVDRGREQYF.

V usage is TRBV6-1 and J usage is TRBJ2-1, with a possible D match to TRBD1 (5 bases). From germline, CDR1 is MNHNS and CDR2 SASEGT. Trimming shortened V by 8 bases and J by 3 bases, and 14 bases separated the two germline ends. The CDR3 totals 14 residues. CDR3 sequence (DNA): TGTGCCAGCCGCAGGGTTAGGGGCTACAATGAGCAGTTCTTC. Its translation is CASRRVRGYNEQFF.

This clonotype was counted between two and nine times. The CDR3 protein is CASRTGTGWGGGYTF. CDR3 nucleotide sequence: TGTGCCAGCAGAACCGGGACAGGGTGGGGGGGGGGCTACACCTTC. The V gene is TRBV12-3 or TRBV12-4, the J gene TRBJ1-2, with 9 bases fitting TRBD1. The CDR3 is 15 amino acids. V was pared by 6 bases and J by 8 bases, with 13 bases of the junction left unmatched.

The rearrangement joins TRBV5-1 to TRBJ2-2; tentatively, D is TRBD1 (6 bases). Deletions cut 4 bases from V and 1 base from J, with 14 bases between. This CDR3 is 16 amino acids long. Germline CDR1 and CDR2: SGHRS and YFSETQ. The CDR3 spells CASSMPGQRNTGELFF. CDR3 nucleotide sequence: TGCGCCAGCAGCATGCCCGGACAGAGGAACACCGGGGAGCTGTTTTTT.

This clonotype was picked up many times. The CDR3 DNA sequence: TGTGCCAGCAGCCCAAGGGGGGGACAGGCTAGCTCCTACAATGAGCAGTTCTTC. Translating gives CASSPRGGQASSYNEQFF. The J gene is TRBJ2-1, the V gene TRBV11-3; possible D gene TRBD1, 8 bases. The CDR3 totals 18 residues. Germline-derived CDR1 and CDR2 are SGHNT and YENEEA. Trimming pared 5 bases from V and 0 bases from J, leaving 20 bases between. The full variable domain, in which reference TRBV11-3 and TRBJ2-1 provide the parts outside the CDR3, is EAGVVQSPRYKIIEKKQPVAFWCNPISGHNTLYWYLQNLGQGPELLIRYENEEAVDDSQLPKDRFSAERLKGVDSTLKIQPAELGDSAVYLCASSPRGGQASSYNEQFFGPGTRLTVL.

This clonotype was counted at least ten times. The V and J genes are TRBV7-8 and TRBJ1-1, with D maybe TRBD1 (5 bases). CDR3 size: 12 residues. Germline lookup yields CDR1 SGHVS and CDR2 FQNEAQ. The V and J ends lost 2 bases and 8 bases respectively, with 9 bases between them. CDR3 amino acids: CASSLSGGEAFF. As DNA, the CDR3 is TGTGCCAGCAGCTTATCGGGGGGAGAAGCTTTCTTT.

This clonotype was counted ten times or more. The genes are TRBV2 and TRBJ1-2, with TRBD1 identical over 10 bases. Trimming removed 8 bases from V and 3 bases from J; junction bases left unmatched: 6. This CDR3 is built from 14 residues. Germline V lookup: CDR1 SNHLY, CDR2 FYNNEI. For the CDR3, the DNA is TGTGCCAGCGGGTGGGGGACAGGGGACTATGGCTACACCTTC. Its translation is CASGWGTGDYGYTF.

This clonotype was recorded many times. This sequence joins TRBV27 and TRBJ2-1, with 8 bases that match TRBD2. V was pared by 6 bases and J by 3 bases, with 7 bases of the junction left unmatched. From germline, CDR1 is MNHEY and CDR2 SMNVEV (reference sequence). This CDR3 has 15 amino acids. CDR3 DNA: TGTGCCAGCAGCCGAAGCGGGAGTATCTACAATGAGCAGTTCTTC. Protein product: CASSRSGSIYNEQFF.

This clonotype showed up many times. This chain connects TRBV7-3 to TRBJ2-3; the D gene is possibly TRBD1 (6 bases). CDR1 and CDR2 (germline): SGHTA, FQGTGA. Trimming shortened V by 4 bases and J by 4 bases, and 12 bases separated the two germline ends. The length of the CDR3 is 14 residues. CDR3 sequence (DNA): TGTGCCAGCAGCTCCAGGGGCCTTTCAGATACGCAGTATTTT. This encodes CASSSRGLSDTQYF.

This clonotype was picked up many times. The chain couples TRBV12-3 or TRBV12-4 to TRBJ2-7; D might be TRBD2 (6 bases). The CDR3 extends over 17 amino acids. Trimming took off 0 bases at V and 5 bases at J, with 20 bases between the two ends. In nucleotides, the CDR3 is TGTGCCAGCAGTTTAGCGAGATGGAGGGAGAATTTACACGAGCAGTACGTC. It encodes CASSLARWRENLHEQYV.

This clonotype was recorded many times. This chain uses TRBV19 with TRBJ1-1; 8 bases match TRBD1. Germline V lookup: CDR1 LNHDA, CDR2 SQIVND (reference sequence). The CDR3 extends over 13 amino acids. Germline trimming cut 10 bases from V and 6 bases from J; bases unmatched to any gene: 10. The CDR3 spells CATRTGRVSEAFF. The CDR3 bases are TGTGCCACCAGGACAGGGCGGGTCTCTGAAGCTTTCTTT.